Shown below are 3 T cell receptor beta chains from a single sample sequenced in a study of blood T cell repertoires in COVID-19. Only in-frame clones appear in the TCRdb table, and some are missing; sequencing was by immunoSEQ multiplex PCR. Altogether over 150,000 clones are present, around 87% being singletons, with the ten largest covering over 2%. The sequenced sample was peripheral blood. These receptors came from a woman at least 80 years old with COVID-19, enrolled during active disease.

This clone was seen just once. The chain carries TRBV18 and TRBJ2-2; D remains unclear. There are 13 residues in the CDR3. Germline V lookup: CDR1 KGHSH, CDR2 LQKENI. V was pared by 3 bases and J by 4 bases, with 6 bases between. The DNA for the CDR3 is TGTGCCAGCTCACCGACTCTCACCGGGGAGCTGTTTTTT. It is translated as CASSPTLTGELFF. The full variable domain, its missing parts supplied by reference TRBV18 and TRBJ2-2, is NAGVMQNPRHLVRRRGQEARLRCSPMKGHSHVYWYRQLPEEGLKFMVYLQKENIIDESGMPKERFSAEFPKEGPSILRIQQVVRGDSAAYFCASSPTLTGELFFGEGSRLTVL.

The gene calls are TRBV3-1 (or the pseudogene TRBV3-2) and TRBJ2-7; possibly TRBD2 for D (6 bases). The CDR3 extends over 15 amino acids. Per the germline V gene, CDR1 is LGHDT and CDR2 is YNNKEL (reference sequence). V lost 0 bases, J lost 2 bases, and 11 bases lay in between. The CDR3 bases are TGTGCCAGCAGCCAAGATTATCAGCGGGCCTACGAGCAGTACTTC. It yields the protein CASSQDYQRAYEQYF.

The J gene is TRBJ2-2, the V gene TRBV18, with TRBD1 identical over 8 bases. The CDR3 totals 16 residues. CDR1 and CDR2 from the germline V gene are KGHSH and LQKENI. Losses at the gene ends were 4 bases for V and 0 bases for J; bases not matched to a gene: 4. The CDR3 sequence is CASSRTGQANTGELFF. CDR3 nucleotides: TGTGCCAGCTCACGTACGGGACAGGCGAACACCGGGGAGCTGTTTTTT.